The table lists the clone carrying this T cell receptor beta chain with a count of one. The antigen remains unidentified. The repertoire was sequenced with immunoSEQ multiplex PCR; TCRdb's copy has only in-frame clones and lacks some. The table shows under 150,000 clones, with about two thirds occurring only once. This sample is part of a study of shared clonotypes between healthy human individuals. Study-wide background: Participating donors consisted of a couple of women and a few men aged 18 to 49. CD4 naive cells filled three plates per donor, CD4 memory three, CD8 naive two and CD8 memory one. Whole-study findings and limits: Represented diversity, genetic and exposure-history alike, was limited by few donors.

V dropped 0 bases and J dropped 3 bases, with 13 bases sitting between them. This CDR3 has 16 amino acids. Germline V lookup: CDR1 LNHNV, CDR2 YYDKDF (reference sequence). The donors, healthy adults who were HIV-negative, had experienced no recent acute infections or vaccinations. This receptor was taken from a woman under 40 in good health. V is TRBV15 and J is TRBJ2-3; a possible D gene is TRBD2 (5 bases). Source material: memory CD8+ T cells sorted from blood. The subset here: CD45RO+ cells pooled with CCR7-negative TemRA cells. The CDR3 DNA sequence: TGTGCCACCAGCAGAGACGAGAGACTACCAACAGATACGCAGTATTTT. Protein: CATSRDERLPTDTQYF.